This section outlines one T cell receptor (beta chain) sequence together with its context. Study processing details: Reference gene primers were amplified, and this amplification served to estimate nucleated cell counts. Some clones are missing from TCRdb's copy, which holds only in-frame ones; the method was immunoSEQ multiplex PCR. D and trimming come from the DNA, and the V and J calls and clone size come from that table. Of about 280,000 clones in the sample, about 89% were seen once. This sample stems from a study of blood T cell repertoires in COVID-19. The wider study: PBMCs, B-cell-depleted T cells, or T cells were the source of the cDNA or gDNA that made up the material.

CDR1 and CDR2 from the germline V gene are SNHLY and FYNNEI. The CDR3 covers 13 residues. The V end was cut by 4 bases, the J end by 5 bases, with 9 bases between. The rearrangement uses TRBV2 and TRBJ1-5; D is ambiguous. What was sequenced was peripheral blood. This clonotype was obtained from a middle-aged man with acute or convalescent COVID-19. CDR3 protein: CASSVGGYQPQHF. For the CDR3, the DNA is TGTGCCAGCAGTGTTGGAGGGTATCAGCCCCAGCATTTT.